One and the same sample provided the 29 T cell receptor beta chains below, sequenced in a study of T cell repertoires in cytomegalovirus infection. These TCRs' antigens remain unknown. TCRdb passed the reads through MiXCR, listing each CDR3 protein once. The top ten clones hold 15% to 20% of a sample with 450,000 to 600,000 distinct CDR3 sequences, about 33% of them seen once. The specimen was cultured PBMCs, collected from culture after CMV antigen stimulation. The source of these receptors is a human donor in good health (CMV status not recorded). Some clones in this sample may be carry-over from other donors' samples.

CDR3 in amino acids: CASSLLGPTTGVGGYTF. The CDR3 DNA reads TGTGCCAGCAGTTTACTGGGGCCAACGACAGGGGTCGGTGGCTACACCTTC. This chain joins TRBV27 and TRBJ1-2; TRBD1 aligns across 8 bases. Germline loops: CDR1 MNHEY, CDR2 SMNVEV (reference sequence). The trim removed 2 bases at V and 7 bases at J, leaving 15 bases unmatched. The CDR3 length is 17 residues.

The rearrangement joins TRBV7-2 to TRBJ1-1; 8 nucleotides agree with TRBD1. Per the germline V gene, CDR1 is SGHTA and CDR2 is FQGNSA. V was pared by 5 bases and J by 5 bases, with 4 bases of the junction left unmatched. The CDR3 consists of 13 residues. CDR3 amino acids: CASSADRVTEAFF. The CDR3 DNA is TGTGCCAGCAGCGCGGACAGGGTTACTGAAGCTTTCTTT.

The chain recombines TRBV11-2 with TRBJ2-7, with 7 bases aligning to TRBD1. V lost 5 bases, J lost 11 bases, and 15 bases stayed unmatched. The CDR3 sequence is 14 residues long. Germline V gene sequence: CDR1 SGHAT, CDR2 FQNNGV. Here the CDR3 DNA reads TGTGCCAGCAGCCCGCGGACAGGTGGGGGAATGGAGTACTTC. Translation: CASSPRTGGGMEYF.

The chain joins TRBV2 to TRBJ2-5; the match to TRBD1 covers 9 bases. J lost 4 bases, V lost 3 bases, and 3 bases had no gene match. CDR3 size: 14 residues. CDR1 is SNHLY, CDR2 FYNNEI, per germline. In nucleotides, the CDR3 is TGTGCCAGCAGTGACACAGGGGGCCCAGAGACCCAGTACTTC. Its protein is CASSDTGGPETQYF.

The rearrangement uses TRBV29-1 and TRBJ2-1; 11 nucleotides agree with TRBD2. Germline values: CDR1 SQVTM, CDR2 ANQGSEA. Trimming took 2 bases from V and 8 from J; bases not matched to a gene: 11. This CDR3 is built from 16 residues. The CDR3 reads CSVETSGRSTIDEQFF. In DNA, the CDR3 is TGCAGCGTTGAAACTAGCGGGAGAAGTACAATAGATGAGCAGTTCTTC.

V and J are TRBV28 and TRBJ2-7; TRBD1 is a possible D gene (6 bases). With 7 bases removed from V and 6 bases from J, the gap between germline ends came to 10 bases. Germline loops: CDR1 MDHEN, CDR2 SYDVKM. The CDR3 sequence is 11 residues long. The CDR3 DNA sequence: TGTGCCAGCATACTAGGGGGCGAGCAGTACTTC. This encodes CASILGGEQYF.

This clonotype was found many times. The rearrangement links TRBV7-8 to TRBJ2-7; TRBD1 or TRBD2 may be the D gene (6 bases each). The CDR3 covers 15 residues. Trimming took off 5 bases at V and 4 bases at J, with 18 bases between the two ends. Per the germline V gene, CDR1 is SGHVS and CDR2 is FQNEAQ. As DNA, the CDR3 is TGTGCCAGCAGCCGGGGGACATCTCCAGGGTACGAGCAGTACGTC. This gives the protein CASSRGTSPGYEQYV.

Many counts were recorded for this clonotype. The rearrangement uses TRBV7-8 and TRBJ2-1; the match to TRBD2 covers 10 bases. The CDR3 is 15 residues long. Trimming removed 2 bases from V and 10 bases from J; junction bases left unmatched: 8. Germline V lookup: CDR1 SGHVS, CDR2 FQNEAQ. CDR3 bases: TGTGCCAGCAGCTTAAAGCGGGAGGGGTACCGGGAGCAGTTCTTC. It encodes CASSLKREGYREQFF.

V gene TRBV7-2 combines with J gene TRBJ1-1, with 8 nucleotides matching TRBD1. The germline V gene has CDR1 SGHTA and CDR2 FQGNSA. This CDR3 has 13 amino acids. Unmatched junction bases numbered 4, after V lost 3 bases and J lost 7 bases. CDR3: CASSLTGTGEAFF. The CDR3 DNA follows: TGTGCCAGCAGCTTGACGGGGACAGGTGAAGCTTTCTTT.

The gene calls are TRBV7-6 and TRBJ2-3, with D maybe TRBD2 (5 bases). The CDR3 contains 17 residues. Germline CDR1 reads SGHVS; CDR2 reads FNYEAQ. Trimming stripped 5 bases from V and 0 bases from J, with 18 bases between. The DNA of the CDR3 is TGTGCCAGCAGCCCTAGACGGGCGACTACAAGCACAGATACGCAGTATTTT. Translated, it gives CASSPRRATTSTDTQYF.

This clonotype was counted once. The chain has TRBV4-1 and TRBJ1-2; unclear D gene. CDR3 length: 12 residues. With 1 base removed from V and 6 bases from J, the gap between germline ends came to 6 bases. Germline V gene sequence: CDR1 MGHRA, CDR2 YSYEKL. The CDR3 spells CASSQVRHGYTF. CDR3 in DNA: TGCGCCAGCAGCCAAGTTAGGCATGGCTACACCTTC.

This clonotype has just a few counts. The V call is TRBV7-8, the J call TRBJ1-3; maybe TRBD1 (5 bases). This CDR3 comprises 14 residues. CDR1 SGHVS and CDR2 FQNEAQ come from the germline V gene. V dropped 3 bases and J dropped 2 bases, with 8 bases sitting between them. The CDR3 is CASSLAGPGNTIYF. CDR3 DNA: TGTGCCAGCAGCTTGGCGGGGCCTGGAAACACCATATATTTT.

The genes are TRBV20-1 and TRBJ1-4; TRBD1 is a possible D gene (5 bases). Germline-derived CDR1 and CDR2 are DFQATT and SNEGSKA (reference sequence). The CDR3 contains 15 residues. The germline V and J ends were trimmed by 6 bases and 4 bases, with 18 bases remaining between them. The DNA for the CDR3 is TGCAGTGCGCGAAACCCCGGGACTTATAATGAAAAACTGTTTTTT. It translates to CSARNPGTYNEKLFF.

The chain is built from TRBV30 and TRBJ2-1; 8 bases map to TRBD2. Germline V gene sequence: CDR1 GTSNPN, CDR2 SVGIG (reference sequence). V dropped 1 base and J dropped 6; count of bases not matched to a gene: 8. This CDR3 region has 15 residues. CDR3 sequence reads: CAWSASGRIVNEQFF. As DNA, the CDR3 is TGTGCCTGGAGTGCCAGCGGGAGAATCGTCAATGAGCAGTTCTTC.

This chain connects TRBV2 to TRBJ1-2, with D unresolved. The CDR3 is 16 amino acids. Trimming cost V 3 bases and J 2 bases, with 16 bases left between them. Per the germline V gene, CDR1 is SNHLY and CDR2 is FYNNEI. The CDR3 here is CASSDGIAGQNYGYTF. The CDR3 DNA is TGTGCCAGCAGTGACGGTATCGCGGGCCAAAACTATGGCTACACCTTC.

The chain carries TRBV14 and TRBJ2-2; 9 positions agree with TRBD2. Germline CDR1 is SGHDN and CDR2 is FVKESK. The trim removed 2 bases at V and 3 bases at J, leaving 4 bases unmatched. The CDR3 spans 16 residues. The chain's CDR3 is CASSQNSGRDTGELFF. CDR3 DNA sequence: TGTGCCAGCAGCCAAAATAGCGGGAGAGACACCGGGGAGCTGTTTTTT.

In this sample, this clonotype turned up a few times. This chain connects TRBV7-2 to TRBJ2-2; D tentatively reads TRBD1 or TRBD2 (5 bases each). CDR1 and CDR2 (germline): SGHTA, FQGNSA. The CDR3 consists of 16 residues. V was cut by 5 bases and J by 5 bases, with 18 bases left in between. In nucleotides, the CDR3 is TGTGCCAGCAGCCGTCCGGGGCGGTCGAGAACCGGGGAGCTGTTTTTT. Residues: CASSRPGRSRTGELFF.

J is TRBJ1-1 and V is TRBV28; no clear D gene. Germline values: CDR1 MDHEN, CDR2 SYDVKM. This CDR3 is built from 14 residues. Trimming took 7 bases from V and 0 from J, leaving 12 bases between them. The CDR3 DNA sequence: TGTGCCAGCAAGCCCCCCGGGATGAACACTGAAGCTTTCTTT. It yields the protein CASKPPGMNTEAFF.

This clonotype was counted a single time. The CDR3 DNA is TGCGCCAGCCATTATACAGGGGACACCGGGGAGCTGTTTTTT. Translation gives CASHYTGDTGELFF. The J gene is TRBJ2-2, the V gene TRBV5-1; 7 bases match TRBD1. The V gene's germline CDR1 is SGHRS and CDR2 YFSETQ. With 7 bases clipped from V and 3 bases from J, the junction kept 6 bases outside the gene matches. This CDR3 is built from 14 residues.

This chain links TRBV9 with TRBJ1-1, with a weak D call TRBD1 (5 bases). Germline loops: CDR1 SGDLS, CDR2 YYNGEE. The V end lost 4 bases, the J end lost 7 bases, and 14 bases lay between the germline ends. The CDR3 contains 13 residues. Here the CDR3 reads CASSTRPGIEAFF. The CDR3 region has the DNA TGTGCCAGCAGCACAAGGCCAGGGATTGAAGCTTTCTTT.

For this clonotype: Its ends do not fully match the called genes, so a read error is possible. V and J are TRBV18 and TRBJ2-1; a weak D match, TRBD2 (6 bases). The CDR3 length is 16 residues. In germline, CDR1 is KGHSH, CDR2 LQKENI. CDR3: CASSPRRESSYNEQLF. The DNA for the CDR3 is TGTGCCAGCTCACCACGCCGGGAGAGCTCCTACAATGAGCAGTTATTC.

The chain joins TRBV6-2 or TRBV6-3 to TRBJ1-1; D call uncertain. The V gene lost 2 bases and the J gene lost 1 base, with 11 bases spanning the gap. There are 15 residues in the CDR3. Germline CDR1 MNHEY, CDR2 SVGEGT. CDR3 sequence (DNA): TGTGCCAGCAGTTACGATGGTCGGGGGAACACTGAAGCTTTCTTT. It is translated as CASSYDGRGNTEAFF.

This sequence joins TRBV4-3 and TRBJ2-3, with D possibly being TRBD1 (5 bases). In germline, CDR1 is LGHNA, CDR2 YSLEER. The CDR3 spans 15 residues. The germline V and J ends were trimmed by 0 bases and 4 bases, with 11 bases remaining between them. CDR3 nucleotides: TGCGCCAGCAGCCAAGAGGTTGGGGCGTCAGATACGCAGTATTTT. This encodes CASSQEVGASDTQYF.

The genes are TRBV7-9 and TRBJ2-2; D possibly matches TRBD1 or TRBD2 (6 bases each). Trimming shortened V by 11 bases and J by 4 bases, and 17 bases separated the two germline ends. CDR3 length equals 14 residues. Germline V gene data show CDR1 as SEHNR and CDR2 as FQNEAQ (reference sequence). In DNA, the CDR3 is TGTGCCCCCGGGGGCGGAGTACCCACCGGGGAGCTGTTTTTT. It is translated as CAPGGGVPTGELFF.

The chain employs TRBV4-2 and TRBJ2-1; D is uncertain. V was shortened by 0 bases and J by 12 bases, with 9 bases between the two germline ends. Germline CDR1 reads LGHNA; CDR2 reads YNFKEQ. This CDR3 spans 12 amino acids. The CDR3 sequence: CASSQERIGQFF. The DNA for the CDR3 is TGTGCCAGCAGCCAAGAGAGGATAGGGCAGTTCTTC.

V gene TRBV7-9 combines with J gene TRBJ2-3; 9 nucleotides line up with TRBD2. The CDR3 runs to 13 residues. Trimming removed 10 bases from V and 2 bases from J; junction bases left unmatched: 4. CDR1 is SEHNR and CDR2 is FQNEAQ in the germline V gene (reference sequence). The CDR3 region is CANSGSDTDTQYF. The DNA of the CDR3 is TGTGCCAATAGCGGGAGTGACACAGATACGCAGTATTTT.

The genes are TRBV10-3 and TRBJ2-1; D not resolved. V was cut by 8 bases and J by 7 bases, with 6 bases left in between. The V gene's germline CDR1 is ENHRY and CDR2 SYGVKD. The CDR3 has 10 amino acids. The CDR3 region is CAIGWNEQFF. CDR3 nucleotides: TGTGCCATCGGGTGGAATGAGCAGTTCTTC.

This clonotype was recorded a few times. J is TRBJ1-4 and V is TRBV7-9; D might be TRBD1 (6 bases). V lost 5 bases, J lost 7 bases, and 14 bases lay in between. Germline V CDR1 and CDR2: SEHNR, FQNEAQ (reference sequence). CDR3 length: 14 amino acids. CDR3 protein: CASSPGAQVEKLFF. CDR3 bases: TGTGCCAGCAGCCCAGGGGCCCAGGTTGAAAAACTGTTTTTT.

This clonotype was picked up one time. The chain couples TRBV2 to TRBJ2-2, with 10 positions matching TRBD1. V lost 6 bases to trimming and J lost 5 bases; unmatched junction nucleotides: 9. Germline assignment: CDR1 SNHLY and CDR2 FYNNEI. The CDR3 totals 16 residues. CDR3 sequence (DNA): TGTGCCAGCAGCTTAACCCCGGGACAGGGGACCGGGGAGCTGTTTTTT. Its translation: CASSLTPGQGTGELFF.